The clone carrying this TCR beta chain showed up just once. Its antigen is not identified. CDR3 length equals 13 residues. The V end was cut by 0 bases, the J end by 9 bases, with 10 bases between. CDR1 is SGHRS and CDR2 is YFSETQ in the germline V gene. The treatment denotes: 15 to 20 received Ad26.COV2.S at low or high dose, single or two shots; about 5 received placebo; per-sample allocation not given. The samples were gathered on day 63 after the first injection of vaccine or placebo. An adult donor aged 18-55 years was enrolled in Boston. The data were produced by immunoSEQ multiplex PCR, yet TCRdb's version contains in-frame clones alone and is incomplete. Of around 250,000 clones in the sample, around 88% were seen once. The sample is drawn from a study of Ad26.COV2.S vaccination and SARS-CoV-2 variants. Study-wide background: Intramuscularly, Ad26.COV2.S was given either once or twice, 56 days apart.

General observations from the study: Compared with placebo recipients, vaccine recipients had higher spike-specific TCR breadth.

The sequence was collected from a person between 18 and 59 years old who received the Ad26.COV2.S COVID-19 vaccine or a placebo. The chain carries TRBV5-1 and TRBJ2-1; no definite D call. The sequenced sample was peripheral blood, obtained in a trial of Ad26.COV2.S vaccine versus placebo. CDR3 amino acids: CASSLAAEAEQFF. The CDR3 bases are TGCGCCAGCAGCTTGGCGGCGGAAGCTGAGCAGTTCTTC.